This paragraph reports one T cell receptor beta chain. The antigen is unknown. Generated by immunoSEQ multiplex PCR, the TCRdb table keeps only in-frame clones and is missing some. This sample yields about 180,000 clones, of which 88% are seen a single time; roughly 26% belongs to the top ten. The entry originates in a study of T cell responses to AZD1222 COVID-19 vaccine. Whole-study results and caveats: Clonal diversity was possibly underestimated, and white British individuals and females predominated among donors. Among AZD1222 vaccinees, only five to seven were seropositive at baseline.

The clonotype was recovered from an adult who received the AZD1222 COVID-19 vaccine. This specimen consisted of peripheral blood, obtained 28 days after the second AZD1222 dose.

The CDR3 DNA is TGTGCCTGGAGTCGCCGGGATCCTGGAAACACCATATATTTT. It codes for CAWSRRDPGNTIYF. The genes are TRBV30 and TRBJ1-3; D remains ambiguous. This CDR3 is 14 amino acids long. Germline V gene data show CDR1 as GTSNPN and CDR2 as SVGIG (reference sequence). V dropped 2 bases and J dropped 2 bases, with 10 bases sitting between them.